This TCR beta chain was profiled in a study of identifying expanded T cells in peripheral blood. About this clone itself: Its antigen is not identified.

TCRdb keeps only in-frame clones here, not all; method: immunoSEQ multiplex PCR. The sample contains 75,000 to 90,000 clones, around 90% of which appear only once. Study-wide results and limits: Differentially abundant clones: 0.95 to 1.5 between replicates, around 17 at roughly 2 weeks, 18 to 20 at four.

The germline gives CDR1 MNHEY, CDR2 SMNVEV (reference sequence). This CDR3 is 15 amino acids long. Trimming removed 7 bases from V and 10 bases from J; junction bases left unmatched: 12. The sequence was obtained from a person aged 18 to 70 in good health. This sequence joins TRBV27 and TRBJ2-1; 11 bases map to TRBD2. Sequencing input: blood. CDR3: CASITGTSGLGEQFF. DNA for the CDR3: TGTGCCAGCATAACCGGGACTAGCGGCCTCGGGGAGCAGTTCTTC.